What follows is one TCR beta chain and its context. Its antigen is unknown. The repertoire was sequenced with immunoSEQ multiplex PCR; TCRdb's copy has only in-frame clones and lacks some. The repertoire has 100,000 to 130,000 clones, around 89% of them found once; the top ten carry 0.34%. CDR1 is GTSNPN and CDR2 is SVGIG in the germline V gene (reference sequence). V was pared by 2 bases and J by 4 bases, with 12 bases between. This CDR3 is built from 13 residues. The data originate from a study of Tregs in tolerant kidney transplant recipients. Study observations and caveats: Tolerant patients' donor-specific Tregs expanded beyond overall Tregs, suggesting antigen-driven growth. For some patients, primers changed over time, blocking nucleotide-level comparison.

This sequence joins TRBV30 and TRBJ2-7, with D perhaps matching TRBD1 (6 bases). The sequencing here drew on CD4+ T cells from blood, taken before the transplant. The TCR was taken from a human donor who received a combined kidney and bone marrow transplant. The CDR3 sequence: CAWSRQDLYEQYF. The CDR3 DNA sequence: TGTGCCTGGAGTCGACAGGACCTTTACGAGCAGTACTTC.